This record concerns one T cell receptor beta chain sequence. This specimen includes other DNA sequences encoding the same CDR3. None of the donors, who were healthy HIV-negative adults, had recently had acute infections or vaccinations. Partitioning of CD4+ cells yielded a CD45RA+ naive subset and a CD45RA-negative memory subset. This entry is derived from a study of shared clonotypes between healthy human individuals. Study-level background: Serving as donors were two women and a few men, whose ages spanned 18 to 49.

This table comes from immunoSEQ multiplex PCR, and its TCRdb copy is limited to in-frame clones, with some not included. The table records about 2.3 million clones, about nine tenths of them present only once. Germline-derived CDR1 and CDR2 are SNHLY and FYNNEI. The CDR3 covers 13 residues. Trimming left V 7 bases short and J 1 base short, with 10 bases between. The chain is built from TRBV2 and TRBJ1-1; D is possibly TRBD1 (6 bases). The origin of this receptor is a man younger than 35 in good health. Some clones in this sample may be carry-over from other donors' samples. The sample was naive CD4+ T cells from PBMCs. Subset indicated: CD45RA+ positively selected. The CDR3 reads CASTPQGNTEAFF. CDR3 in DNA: TGTGCCAGCACCCCACAGGGGAACACTGAAGCTTTCTTT.